This entry features one TCR beta chain sequence. Its target is not known. These data belong to a study of beta chain features in type 1 diabetes. Whole-study results and caveats: High TCR expression in some cells could lead to their over-representation in cDNA sequencing. The naive, central memory and Treg TCRB repertoires looked more alike in patients than they did in healthy donors.

Expressed TCRB transcripts got sequenced, as all isolated RNA was reverse transcribed. TCRdb's table, derived via immunoSEQ multiplex PCR, lists solely in-frame clones and lacks some. The data show about 360,000 clones, with roughly 13% seen just once and less than 0.02% held by the top ten. The CDR3 loop spans 14 amino acids. Trimming took 3 bases from V and 2 from J, leaving 11 bases between them. CDR1 and CDR2 (germline): MDHEN, SYDVKM. The source material was naive CD4+ T cells from blood. This TCR was recovered from a young man in good health. The V gene is TRBV28, the J gene TRBJ2-7; D may be TRBD1 (5 bases). CDR3 region: CASSLEQAPYEQYF. The CDR3 region has the DNA TGTGCCAGCAGTTTGGAACAGGCCCCCTACGAGCAGTACTTC.